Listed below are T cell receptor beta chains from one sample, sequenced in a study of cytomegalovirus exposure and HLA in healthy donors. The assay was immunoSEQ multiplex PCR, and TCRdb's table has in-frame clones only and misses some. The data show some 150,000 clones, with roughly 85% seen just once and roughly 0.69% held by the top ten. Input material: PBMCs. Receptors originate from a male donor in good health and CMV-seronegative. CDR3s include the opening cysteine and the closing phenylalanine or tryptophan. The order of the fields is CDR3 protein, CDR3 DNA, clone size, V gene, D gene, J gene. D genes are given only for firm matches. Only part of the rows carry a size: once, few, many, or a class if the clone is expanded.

CASSRAANTGELFF | TGTGCCAGCAGCCGCGCCGCGAACACCGGGGAGCTGTTTTTT | once | TRBV13 | - | TRBJ2-2
CASSPPANYGYTF | TGTGCCAGCTCACCCCCAGCTAACTATGGCTACACCTTC | - | TRBV18 | - | TRBJ1-2
CASSISGGTDTQYF | TGTGCCAGTAGTATAAGCGGGGGAACAGATACGCAGTATTTT | - | TRBV19 | TRBD2 | TRBJ2-3
CAISESRSLGNQPQHF | TGTGCCATCAGTGAGTCCCGCAGTCTTGGCAATCAGCCCCAGCATTTT | - | TRBV10-3 | - | TRBJ1-5
CASSMDTNTEAFF | TGTGCCAGTAGTATGGACACGAACACTGAAGCTTTCTTT | once | TRBV19 | - | TRBJ1-1
CASSFGGVMNTEAFF | TGTGCCAGCAGTTTCGGGGGGGTAATGAACACTGAAGCTTTCTTT | once | TRBV6-5 | - | TRBJ1-1
CASSNRAYEQYF | TGTGCCAGCAGCAACAGGGCCTACGAGCAGTACTTC | once | TRBV6-1 | - | TRBJ2-7
CASSLGYRGAYEQYF | TGTGCCAGCAGTTTAGGCTACAGGGGAGCGTACGAGCAGTACTTC | - | TRBV27 | TRBD1 | TRBJ2-7
CSSSFGTGTQPQHF | TGTTCCAGCAGCTTCGGGACAGGTACTCAGCCCCAGCATTTT | - | TRBV7-9 | TRBD1 | TRBJ1-5
CASRTGTRYEQYF | TGCGCCAGCAGGACCGGGACAAGGTACGAGCAGTACTTC | few | TRBV10-2 | - | TRBJ2-7
CAWSVGGQGNSPLHF | TGTGCCTGGAGTGTAGGGGGACAGGGTAATTCACCCCTCCACTTT | - | TRBV30 | TRBD1 | TRBJ1-6
CASSQGGRGDRSEFF | TGTGCCAGCAGCCAGGGGGGGCGGGGGGACCGTTCGGAGTTCTTC | - | TRBV11-3 | - | TRBJ2-1
CASTSGRGNSPLHF | TGCGCCAGCACCTCAGGCAGGGGTAATTCACCCCTCCACTTT | - | TRBV5-1 | - | TRBJ1-6
CASSSIQGPDTQYF | TGTGCCAGCTCATCCATACAGGGACCAGATACGCAGTATTTT | - | TRBV18 | - | TRBJ2-3
CASSRLAGVSSYEQYF | TGTGCCAGCAGCCGACTAGCGGGGGTTTCCTCCTACGAGCAGTACTTC | once | TRBV27 | TRBD2 | TRBJ2-7
CASSLNGGSNTGELFF | TGTGCCAGCAGCTTAAATGGGGGGTCTAACACCGGGGAGCTGTTTTTT | - | TRBV7-3 | - | TRBJ2-2
CASSLAQNTGELFF | TGTGCCAGCAGCTTGGCCCAAAACACCGGGGAGCTGTTTTTT | - | TRBV5-6 | - | TRBJ2-2
CASSLRLAGINEQFF | TGTGCCAGCAGTTTACGACTAGCGGGAATCAATGAGCAGTTCTTC | - | TRBV27 | TRBD2 | TRBJ2-1
CASMEQGRNTIYF | TGCGCCAGCATGGAACAGGGTCGGAACACCATATATTTT | - | TRBV5-1 | - | TRBJ1-3
CASSPAGGRSNQPQHF | TGTGCCAGCTCACCGGCAGGGGGCAGAAGCAATCAGCCCCAGCATTTT | - | TRBV18 | TRBD1 | TRBJ1-5
CASSGGTGLSYEQYF | TGTGCCAGCAGTGGTGGGACAGGCCTAAGCTACGAGCAGTACTTC | once | TRBV7-2 | TRBD1 | TRBJ2-7
CASSFRGTDTQYF | TGTGCCAGCAGCTTTCGGGGAACAGATACGCAGTATTTT | - | TRBV7-2 | - | TRBJ2-3
CASSLKAIRGGEQYF | TGTGCCAGCAGCTTGAAGGCTATCCGGGGAGGCGAGCAGTACTTC | - | TRBV5-4 | - | TRBJ2-7
CASSLIGHDTEAFF | TGCGCCAGCAGCTTAATAGGACATGACACTGAAGCTTTCTTT | once | TRBV5-1 | - | TRBJ1-1
CASSIGQGDGANVLTF | TGTGCCAGCAGCATAGGACAGGGGGACGGGGCCAACGTCCTGACTTTC | once | TRBV7-9 | TRBD1 | TRBJ2-6
CATSRDRPGETQYF | TGTGCCACCAGCCGGGACAGGCCGGGGGAGACCCAGTACTTC | - | TRBV15 | TRBD1 | TRBJ2-5
CAWRDITGLRGYTF | TGTGCCTGGAGAGATATAACAGGGCTCCGTGGCTACACCTTC | - | TRBV30 | - | TRBJ1-2
CASSPTGYEQYF | TGTGCCAGCAGCCCCACAGGGTACGAGCAGTACTTC | - | TRBV6-6 | - | TRBJ2-7
CASSLVPSGLGTEAFF | TGTGCCAGCAGCTTAGTTCCGTCAGGGCTGGGGACTGAAGCTTTCTTT | - | TRBV7-9 | - | TRBJ1-1
CASSYDRDRGGYGYTF | TGTGCCAGCAGCTACGACCGGGACAGGGGGGGCTATGGCTACACCTTC | - | TRBV13 | TRBD1 | TRBJ1-2
CASSVGRGDRVVTEAFF | TGTGCCAGCAGCGTCGGAAGGGGGGACAGGGTGGTTACTGAAGCTTTCTTT | - | TRBV9 | TRBD1 | TRBJ1-1
CAWRHDSNQPQHF | TGTGCCTGGAGACATGATAGCAATCAGCCCCAGCATTTT | - | TRBV30 | - | TRBJ1-5
CAISPGTGSFNQPQHF | TGTGCCATCAGTCCCGGGACAGGGTCTTTCAATCAGCCCCAGCATTTT | - | TRBV10-3 | TRBD1 | TRBJ1-5
CASSVGAGTLRGEQFF | TGTGCCAGCAGCGTAGGGGCCGGGACTCTCCGGGGGGAGCAGTTCTTC | few | TRBV9 | - | TRBJ2-1
CASSPLGLAFSEQYF | TGCGCCAGCAGCCCCCTGGGACTAGCTTTCTCCGAGCAGTACTTC | - | TRBV5-1 | TRBD2 | TRBJ2-7
CASSRGLAGGPEQFF | TGTGCCAGCAGCCGAGGACTAGCGGGGGGGCCCGAGCAGTTCTTC | - | TRBV6-5 | TRBD2 | TRBJ2-1
CAWSVRRYEQYF | TGTGCCTGGAGTGTACGTCGGTACGAGCAGTACTTC | once | TRBV30 | - | TRBJ2-7
CASRRQYTEAFF | TGTGCCAGCAGACGACAGTACACTGAAGCTTTCTTT | few | TRBV6-1 | - | TRBJ1-1
CASSDWGRGAYNEQFF | TGTGCCAGCAGTGACTGGGGCAGGGGGGCCTACAATGAGCAGTTCTTC | - | TRBV6-4 | - | TRBJ2-1
CASSTSGAGNTIYF | TGTGCCAGCAGTACATCAGGGGCTGGAAACACCATATATTTT | few | TRBV6-5 | - | TRBJ1-3
CASSFSGQGGYTEAFF | TGTGCCAGCAGTTTCTCGGGACAGGGGGGATACACTGAAGCTTTCTTT | - | TRBV27 | TRBD1 | TRBJ1-1
CASSDGQGASPLHF | TGTGCCAGCAGTGACGGACAGGGGGCTTCACCCCTCCACTTT | - | TRBV6-4 | TRBD1 | TRBJ1-6
CASLSGDKYGYTF | TGTGCCAGTCTAAGTGGGGACAAATATGGCTACACCTTC | once | TRBV19 | - | TRBJ1-2
CASSPLGGVLGEKLFF | TGTGCCAGCTCACCACTTGGAGGGGTGCTGGGTGAAAAACTGTTTTTT | - | TRBV18 | - | TRBJ1-4
CASSKGQNYGYTF | TGTGCCAGCAGTAAGGGACAGAACTATGGCTACACCTTC | - | TRBV6-5 | TRBD1 | TRBJ1-2
CASSLEGANIQYF | TGTGCCAGCAGCTTGGAGGGGGCGAACATTCAGTACTTC | - | TRBV5-5 | TRBD1 | TRBJ2-4
CASSFDGDSLGYTF | TGTGCCAGCAGCTTCGATGGGGACAGCCTTGGCTACACCTTC | - | TRBV11-3 | TRBD1 | TRBJ1-2
CASSQSPGQTYQETQYF | TGTGCCAGCAGCCAAAGCCCTGGGCAGACGTACCAAGAGACCCAGTACTTC | - | TRBV7-9 | - | TRBJ2-5
CSSSYSGGLGGADTQYF | TGTTCCAGCAGCTATTCGGGGGGACTAGGAGGCGCAGATACGCAGTATTTT | few | TRBV7-9 | TRBD2 | TRBJ2-3
CASSQEGGQETQYF | TGTGCCAGCAGCCAAGAAGGCGGTCAAGAGACCCAGTACTTC | - | TRBV4-2 | - | TRBJ2-5
CASSAGVRGKALHF | TGTGCCAGCAGCGCGGGGGTGAGAGGGAAGGCCCTCCACTTT | - | TRBV9 | - | TRBJ1-6
CASSQEAGYTF | TGTGCCAGCAGCCAAGAAGCTGGCTACACCTTC | - | TRBV7-9 | - | TRBJ1-2